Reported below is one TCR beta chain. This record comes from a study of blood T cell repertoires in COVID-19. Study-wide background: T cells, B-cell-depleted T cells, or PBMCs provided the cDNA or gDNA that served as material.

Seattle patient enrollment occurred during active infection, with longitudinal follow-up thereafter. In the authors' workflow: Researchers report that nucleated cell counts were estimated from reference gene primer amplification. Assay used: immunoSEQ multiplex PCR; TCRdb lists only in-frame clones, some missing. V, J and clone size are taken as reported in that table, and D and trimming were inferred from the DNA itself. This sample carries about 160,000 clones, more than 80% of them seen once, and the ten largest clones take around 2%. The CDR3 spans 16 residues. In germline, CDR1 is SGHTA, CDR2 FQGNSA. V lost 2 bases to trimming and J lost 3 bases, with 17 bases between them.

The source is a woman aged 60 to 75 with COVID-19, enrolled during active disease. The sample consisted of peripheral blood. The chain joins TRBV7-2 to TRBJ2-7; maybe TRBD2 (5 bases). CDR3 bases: TGTGCCAGCAGCTTAAAAGTGTCAGAGGGATTCTACGAGCAGTACTTC. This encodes CASSLKVSEGFYEQYF.